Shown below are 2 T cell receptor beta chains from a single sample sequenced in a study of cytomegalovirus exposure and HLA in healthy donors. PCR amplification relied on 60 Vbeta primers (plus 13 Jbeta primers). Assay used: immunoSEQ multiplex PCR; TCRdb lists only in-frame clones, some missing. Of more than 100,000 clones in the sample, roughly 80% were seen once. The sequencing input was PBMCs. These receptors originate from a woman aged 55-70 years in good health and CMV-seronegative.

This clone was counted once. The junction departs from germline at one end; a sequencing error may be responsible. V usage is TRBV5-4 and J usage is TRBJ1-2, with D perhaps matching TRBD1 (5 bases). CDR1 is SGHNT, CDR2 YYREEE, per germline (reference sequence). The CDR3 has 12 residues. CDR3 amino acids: CASSLEQAIPPF. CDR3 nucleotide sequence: TGTGCCAGCAGCTTAGAACAGGCGATCCCTCCCTTC.

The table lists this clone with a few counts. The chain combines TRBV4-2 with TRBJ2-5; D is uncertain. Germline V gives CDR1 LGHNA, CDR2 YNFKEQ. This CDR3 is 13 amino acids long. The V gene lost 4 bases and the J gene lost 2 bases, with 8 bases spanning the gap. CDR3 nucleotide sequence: TGTGCCAGCAGCCGAGCCGCTCAAGAGACCCAGTACTTC. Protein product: CASSRAAQETQYF.